The 9 T cell receptor beta chains below come from one sample, sequenced in a study of blood T cells in healthy people across ages. A second PCR of about 7 to 12 cycles used a sample-barcoded 5' primer and a J-beta primer mix. TCRdb ran MiXCR on the 5' RACE reads and lists one entry per CDR3 protein. The sample lists about 540,000 distinct CDR3 sequences; 24% were seen once. These records were also assigned to another study, of T cells of mothers and their children.

The specimen was blood. Source of these receptors: a boy younger than 18 in good health.

The chain employs TRBV15 and TRBJ2-5, with 8 bases fitting TRBD2. This CDR3 has 16 amino acids. Germline V gene lookup returns CDR1 LNHNV and CDR2 YYDKDF (reference sequence). The trim removed 3 bases at V and 0 bases at J, leaving 6 bases unmatched. The DNA of the CDR3 is TGTGCCACCAGCAGTCCGTTAGCGGGGTACCAAGAGACCCAGTACTTC. This sequence encodes CATSSPLAGYQETQYF.

The table lists this clonotype with many counts. V is TRBV7-2 and J is TRBJ2-7; 7 nucleotides align to TRBD1. The CDR3 runs 17 residues. From germline, CDR1 is SGHTA and CDR2 FQGNSA. The J segment lost 0 bases and the V segment lost 5 bases, leaving 13 bases of the junction unmatched. In nucleotides, the CDR3 is TGTGCCAGCAGCCCAACGACAGGGCACATATACTCCTACGAGCAGTACTTC. It specifies CASSPTTGHIYSYEQYF.

This rearrangement joins TRBV12-3 or TRBV12-4 to TRBJ2-7; 13 bases map to TRBD2. V shed 4 bases, J shed 4 bases, and the junction held 13 bases outside the gene matches. This CDR3 is 18 amino acids long. Written as DNA, the CDR3 is TGTGCCAGCAGTTCGAAAGACCCACTAGCGGGAGGGCTTTACGAGCAGTACTTC. Protein product: CASSSKDPLAGGLYEQYF.

The chain combines TRBV20-1 with TRBJ2-3; no firm D call. Germline lookup yields CDR1 DFQATT and CDR2 SNEGSKA (reference sequence). V was shortened by 5 bases and J by 1 base, with 16 bases between the two germline ends. This CDR3 region has 15 residues. CDR3 loop: CSAQDGRSGTDTQYF. CDR3 nucleotides: TGCAGTGCTCAGGACGGACGATCGGGCACAGATACGCAGTATTTT.

This clonotype has just a few counts. The gene calls are TRBV7-2 and TRBJ1-2; no clear D. V lost 5 bases to trimming and J lost 6 bases, with 10 bases between them. Germline V gives CDR1 SGHTA, CDR2 FQGNSA. The CDR3 has 12 residues. The CDR3 coding sequence is TGTGCCAGCAGCGCCCGGACGGATGGCTACACCTTC. Translating it yields CASSARTDGYTF.

The J gene is TRBJ1-6, the V gene TRBV6-2 or TRBV6-3; TRBD1 matches 9 bases. V shed 10 bases and J 13 bases; nucleotides not matched to a gene: 5. The CDR3 contains 11 residues. CDR1 is MNHEY and CDR2 is SVGEGT in the germline V gene. For the CDR3, the DNA is TGTGCCACGGGACAGGGAGCTCCCCTCCACTTT. Amino acid sequence: CATGQGAPLHF.

The sample holds one count of this clonotype. V usage is TRBV2 and J usage is TRBJ2-4; 7 bases line up with TRBD1. Germline lookup yields CDR1 SNHLY and CDR2 FYNNEI. V shed 4 bases, J shed 0 bases, and the junction held 3 bases outside the gene matches. The CDR3 totals 15 residues. This CDR3 reads CASSVDRVAKNIQYF. The CDR3 bases are TGTGCCAGCAGTGTCGACAGGGTAGCCAAAAACATTCAGTACTTC.

V is TRBV21-1 and J is TRBJ1-4; TRBD1, as called in the table, went unchecked against the DNA. TRBV21-1 is listed as a pseudogene. The CDR3 loop spans 16 amino acids. The CDR3 spells CASSPREGARDEKLFF. The CDR3 coding sequence is TGTGCCAGCAGCCCCCGGGAGGGGGCTCGGGATGAAAAACTGTTTTTT.

This clonotype was observed a few times. The V and J genes are TRBV2 and TRBJ2-4, with D possibly matching TRBD2 (6 bases). Germline CDR1 and CDR2: SNHLY and FYNNEI. Trimming left V 2 bases short and J 3 bases short, with 14 bases between. The CDR3 consists of 16 residues. CDR3 in amino acids: CASSEPGGRFKNIQYF. In DNA, the CDR3 is TGTGCCAGCAGTGAACCCGGGGGACGATTCAAAAACATTCAGTACTTC.